Given below is one T cell receptor beta chain in context. What it binds is unknown. This sample was taken from a study of CD8+ T cells in alopecia areata. The sequencing template was cDNA reverse transcribed from extracted RNA. Sequencing was performed with immunoSEQ multiplex PCR; in TCRdb, only in-frame clones are kept and a portion is missing. The profile shows 200,000 to 250,000 clones, around 66% of them singletons. Treatment of the sample: oral pan-JAK inhibitor, 5-10 mg twice daily. It was from PBMCs that CD4+ and CD8+ T cells were sorted. Study results and caveats: Affected scalp, especially in alopecia totalis/universalis, had a higher clonality than normal scalp did. Unlike in mice, where it was clearer, TCR sharing across patients was less clear, possibly HLA-related. Numerous clones, expanded in lesions, remained in scalp and blood during tofacitinib.

The CDR3 sequence is 10 residues long. Germline CDR1 reads MNHNY; CDR2 reads SVGAGI (reference sequence). Trimming removed 5 bases at V and 5 bases at J, with 3 bases between. The genes are TRBV6-6 and TRBJ2-5, with unresolved D. The TCR comes from a human donor with alopecia areata. Sequenced here: CD4+ T cells sorted from blood, sampled at approximately week 44, from a patient treated with tofacitinib. The CDR3 here is CASSGETQYF. In DNA form, the CDR3 reads TGTGCCAGCAGTGGGGAGACCCAGTACTTC.